This is a list of T cell receptor beta chains from one sample in a study of shared clonotypes between healthy human individuals. Sequencing used immunoSEQ multiplex PCR; TCRdb keeps in-frame clones, though not all of them. Of about 1.1 million clones in the sample, around 78% are singletons; the top ten hold roughly 0.57%. The sample consisted of memory CD4+ T cells from PBMCs. The receptors come from a man aged 18-30 years in good health. Some clones in this sample may be carry-over from other donors' samples. Both conserved end residues are part of each CDR3. Each record gives: CDR3 DNA, CDR3 protein, clone size, J gene, D gene, V gene. A D gene is named only where the DNA matches it firmly. Some rows have no size entry. The others give once, few or many, or a class for an expanded clone.

CDR3 DNA: TGTGCCAGCAGCCAAGACCTCGGACAGAACTCTGGAAACACCATATATTTT
CDR3 protein: CASSQDLGQNSGNTIYF
clone size: .
J gene: TRBJ1-3
D gene: .
V gene: TRBV4-2

CDR3 DNA: TGCGCCAGCAGACCGACAGGGGAGGAGGGGGAGCTGTTTTTT
CDR3 protein: CASRPTGEEGELFF
clone size: .
J gene: TRBJ2-2
D gene: TRBD1
V gene: TRBV5-1

CDR3 DNA: TGTGCCAGCAGGAGGGACATCCTCTACGAGCAGTACTTC
CDR3 protein: CASRRDILYEQYF
clone size: .
J gene: TRBJ2-7
D gene: .
V gene: TRBV6-1

CDR3 DNA: TGTGCCAGCAGTAAGAATGCCGACACTGAAGCTTTCTTT
CDR3 protein: CASSKNADTEAFF
clone size: .
J gene: TRBJ1-1
D gene: .
V gene: TRBV27

CDR3 DNA: TGTGCCAGCAGCCCTACAGGGGTGAGGTATGGCTACACCTTC
CDR3 protein: CASSPTGVRYGYTF
clone size: once
J gene: TRBJ1-2
D gene: TRBD1
V gene: TRBV7-2

CDR3 DNA: TGCGCCAGCAGCTTGTATGACAGGGGGACAGATACGCAGTATTTT
CDR3 protein: CASSLYDRGTDTQYF
clone size: few
J gene: TRBJ2-3
D gene: TRBD1
V gene: TRBV5-1

CDR3 DNA: TGTGCCACCAGCCCCCGAGACAGGGGCATGAACGAGCAGTACTTC
CDR3 protein: CATSPRDRGMNEQYF
clone size: .
J gene: TRBJ2-7
D gene: TRBD1
V gene: TRBV15

CDR3 DNA: TGTGCCTGGAGTGTACGTCTGGGACTAGCGGGAAGAAATGAGCAGTTCTTC
CDR3 protein: CAWSVRLGLAGRNEQFF
clone size: .
J gene: TRBJ2-1
D gene: TRBD2
V gene: TRBV30

CDR3 DNA: TGCAGCGTTGTGAAGGGGGCTCAAGATACGCAGTATTTT
CDR3 protein: CSVVKGAQDTQYF
clone size: .
J gene: TRBJ2-3
D gene: TRBD1
V gene: TRBV29-1

CDR3 DNA: TGTGCCAGCAGCCTGAGATGGACAGGCTACGAGCAGTACTTC
CDR3 protein: CASSLRWTGYEQYF
clone size: .
J gene: TRBJ2-7
D gene: TRBD1
V gene: TRBV28

CDR3 DNA: TGTGCCAGCAGTGGTTATTCTACGCAGTATTTT
CDR3 protein: CASSGYSTQYF
clone size: .
J gene: TRBJ2-3
D gene: .
V gene: TRBV6-1

CDR3 DNA: TGTGCCAGCAGCGTAGACTCCCGCTCTGGAAACACCATATATTTT
CDR3 protein: CASSVDSRSGNTIYF
clone size: .
J gene: TRBJ1-3
D gene: .
V gene: TRBV9

CDR3 DNA: TGTGCCAGCAGCTTGGAGGGTGGCACAGATACGCAGTATTTT
CDR3 protein: CASSLEGGTDTQYF
clone size: .
J gene: TRBJ2-3
D gene: .
V gene: TRBV5-6

CDR3 DNA: TGTGCCAGCAGTTTATTCGCGGGACAGGGGATCGATGGCTACACCTTC
CDR3 protein: CASSLFAGQGIDGYTF
clone size: .
J gene: TRBJ1-2
D gene: TRBD1
V gene: TRBV27

CDR3 DNA: TGCGCCAGCAGCTTCGCTATTCGGGGGGACGAGCAGTACTTC
CDR3 protein: CASSFAIRGDEQYF
clone size: .
J gene: TRBJ2-7
D gene: TRBD2
V gene: TRBV5-1

CDR3 DNA: TGTGCCAGCAGTGAATTGCGTGGGAACGGGGAGCTGTTTTTT
CDR3 protein: CASSELRGNGELFF
clone size: .
J gene: TRBJ2-2
D gene: .
V gene: TRBV25-1

CDR3 DNA: TGCGCCAGCAGCCAAGATCGAGGAGGGGACACGTTAGCCAAAAACATTCAGTACTTC
CDR3 protein: CASSQDRGGDTLAKNIQYF
clone size: many
J gene: TRBJ2-4
D gene: .
V gene: TRBV4-1

CDR3 DNA: TGTGCCAGCAGCTCTCAGCCCAACACCGGGGAGCTGTTTTTT
CDR3 protein: CASSSQPNTGELFF
clone size: .
J gene: TRBJ2-2
D gene: .
V gene: TRBV7-9

CDR3 DNA: TGTGCCAGCAGTTTATTTGGTATACAGGCAGATACGCAGTATTTT
CDR3 protein: CASSLFGIQADTQYF
clone size: .
J gene: TRBJ2-3
D gene: .
V gene: TRBV27

CDR3 DNA: TGCGCCAGCAGCCAAGACTACAGGGGGGGATTCTATGGCTACACCTTC
CDR3 protein: CASSQDYRGGFYGYTF
clone size: .
J gene: TRBJ1-2
D gene: TRBD1
V gene: TRBV4-1

CDR3 DNA: TGCGCCAGCAGCGCCGACCTGGGCCCCCCAGAAGAGACCCAGTACTTC
CDR3 protein: CASSADLGPPEETQYF
clone size: .
J gene: TRBJ2-5
D gene: .
V gene: TRBV5-1

CDR3 DNA: TGTGCCAGCACCCTAAGCGGCCTTAGCACAGATACGCAGTATTTT
CDR3 protein: CASTLSGLSTDTQYF
clone size: .
J gene: TRBJ2-3
D gene: .
V gene: TRBV6-1

CDR3 DNA: TGTGCCTGGAGTGTACGTAGGGCTACGAACACTGAAGCTTTCTTT
CDR3 protein: CAWSVRRATNTEAFF
clone size: .
J gene: TRBJ1-1
D gene: .
V gene: TRBV30

CDR3 DNA: TGTGCCAGCAGTTCCCCCGGGAGGGTTGAGACCCAGTACTTC
CDR3 protein: CASSSPGRVETQYF
clone size: .
J gene: TRBJ2-5
D gene: TRBD2
V gene: TRBV28

CDR3 DNA: TGTGCCAGCAGCGTGTCAGCCGGGGAGGGCCGGAACAATGAGCAGTTCTTC
CDR3 protein: CASSVSAGEGRNNEQFF
clone size: .
J gene: TRBJ2-1
D gene: TRBD2
V gene: TRBV9

CDR3 DNA: TGTGCCAGCAGCTCGCGGACTAGCGGGCCCCGAGATACGCAGTATTTT
CDR3 protein: CASSSRTSGPRDTQYF
clone size: .
J gene: TRBJ2-3
D gene: TRBD2
V gene: TRBV7-3

CDR3 DNA: TGTGCCAGCAGCGAGTGGAGCTACGAGCAGTACTTC
CDR3 protein: CASSEWSYEQYF
clone size: .
J gene: TRBJ2-7
D gene: .
V gene: TRBV5-6

CDR3 DNA: TGTGCCAGCAGATTGACAGCCGCCTCTGGAAACACCATATATTTT
CDR3 protein: CASRLTAASGNTIYF
clone size: .
J gene: TRBJ1-3
D gene: .
V gene: TRBV6-1

CDR3 DNA: TGTGCCAGCAGCTTAGAGCTTCGCAACTATGGCTACACCTTC
CDR3 protein: CASSLELRNYGYTF
clone size: many
J gene: TRBJ1-2
D gene: .
V gene: TRBV7-2

CDR3 DNA: TGTGCCAGCAGCTTGAGGAGGAGCTCCTACAATGAGCAGTTCTTC
CDR3 protein: CASSLRRSSYNEQFF
clone size: .
J gene: TRBJ2-1
D gene: .
V gene: TRBV11-2

CDR3 DNA: TGTGCCAGCAGTACGGGATCCAGCTCCTACGAGCAGTACTTC
CDR3 protein: CASSTGSSSYEQYF
clone size: .
J gene: TRBJ2-7
D gene: .
V gene: TRBV28

CDR3 DNA: TGTGCCAGCAGCCTTGGACAGTTCTTAACCTACAATGAGCAGTTCTTC
CDR3 protein: CASSLGQFLTYNEQFF
clone size: many
J gene: TRBJ2-1
D gene: .
V gene: TRBV12-1

CDR3 DNA: TGTGCCAGCAGCTCGAACGGACGGGAACTACTCACAGATACGCAGTATTTT
CDR3 protein: CASSSNGRELLTDTQYF
clone size: few
J gene: TRBJ2-3
D gene: .
V gene: TRBV5-6

CDR3 DNA: TGTGCCAGTGGCCCCAGCACAGATACGCAGTATTTT
CDR3 protein: CASGPSTDTQYF
clone size: .
J gene: TRBJ2-3
D gene: .
V gene: TRBV25-1

CDR3 DNA: TGCGCCAGCAGCTTGGGGGAACAGGGGAACACTGAAGCTTTCTTT
CDR3 protein: CASSLGEQGNTEAFF
clone size: .
J gene: TRBJ1-1
D gene: .
V gene: TRBV5-1

CDR3 DNA: TGTGCCAGCAGTGTGGGCAGGGGACCCTACGAGCAGTACTTC
CDR3 protein: CASSVGRGPYEQYF
clone size: .
J gene: TRBJ2-7
D gene: .
V gene: TRBV2

CDR3 DNA: TGCGCCAGCAGCTTGTCGGGAGTTGGGTACGAGCAGTACTTC
CDR3 protein: CASSLSGVGYEQYF
clone size: .
J gene: TRBJ2-7
D gene: .
V gene: TRBV5-1

CDR3 DNA: TGTGCCAGCAGCCCCGAGGGTGGAGGCCGCGCCTTC
CDR3 protein: CASSPEGGGRAF
clone size: few
J gene: TRBJ1-2
D gene: .
V gene: TRBV9

CDR3 DNA: TGTGCCAGCAGTTACGGGGGGGACAGCCACAATGAGCAGTTCTTC
CDR3 protein: CASSYGGDSHNEQFF
clone size: .
J gene: TRBJ2-1
D gene: .
V gene: TRBV6-5

CDR3 DNA: TGTGCCAGCAAGAGTCAGGCCAATAATTCACCCCTCCACTTT
CDR3 protein: CASKSQANNSPLHF
clone size: .
J gene: TRBJ1-6
D gene: .
V gene: TRBV25-1

CDR3 DNA: TGCGCCAGCAGCTTGGATAGCGGAGCTAACTATGGCTACACCTTC
CDR3 protein: CASSLDSGANYGYTF
clone size: .
J gene: TRBJ1-2
D gene: .
V gene: TRBV5-1

CDR3 DNA: TGCAGCGGGGGGACTACTACATTCCCTGAGCAGTTCTTC
CDR3 protein: CSGGTTTFPEQFF
clone size: few
J gene: TRBJ2-1
D gene: TRBD2
V gene: TRBV29-1

CDR3 DNA: TGTGCCAGCAGTTACAGGGGGCGCGTCACTGAAGCTTTCTTT
CDR3 protein: CASSYRGRVTEAFF
clone size: .
J gene: TRBJ1-1
D gene: TRBD1
V gene: TRBV27

CDR3 DNA: TGTGCCAGCAGCTTAGCCAGAGGCAATGAGCAGTTCTTC
CDR3 protein: CASSLARGNEQFF
clone size: .
J gene: TRBJ2-1
D gene: .
V gene: TRBV7-9

CDR3 DNA: TGTGCCAGCTCACCGGTGGGGAACAATCAGCCCCAGCATTTT
CDR3 protein: CASSPVGNNQPQHF
clone size: .
J gene: TRBJ1-5
D gene: .
V gene: TRBV18

CDR3 DNA: TGTGCCAGCAGCTTACAGGGGAATCAGCCCCAGCATTTT
CDR3 protein: CASSLQGNQPQHF
clone size: .
J gene: TRBJ1-5
D gene: .
V gene: TRBV7-8

CDR3 DNA: TGTGCCAGCAGCGTCACCTCCCCAGGGGAAGCTTTCTTT
CDR3 protein: CASSVTSPGEAFF
clone size: few
J gene: TRBJ1-1
D gene: .
V gene: TRBV9

CDR3 DNA: TGCGCCAGCAGCTCGGCTGCGGGGCGGAAGGGGGAGCTGTTTTTT
CDR3 protein: CASSSAAGRKGELFF
clone size: .
J gene: TRBJ2-2
D gene: .
V gene: TRBV5-1

CDR3 DNA: TGTGCCAGCAGTGCCAAGACAGGTCTCACTGAAGCTTTCTTT
CDR3 protein: CASSAKTGLTEAFF
clone size: once
J gene: TRBJ1-1
D gene: .
V gene: TRBV2